Listed below are T cell receptor beta chains from one sample, sequenced in a study of vaccination and CD4 T cells after COVID-19. MiXCR, applied by TCRdb to the PCR reads, yields one record per CDR3 protein. The table records more than 8,500 distinct CDR3 sequences, roughly 31% of them present only once. No antigen has been identified for these receptors. Sample: CD4+ T cells from blood, cultured in vitro. The source is a human donor in good health. The CDR3 runs from the conserved cysteine through the conserved F or W. A D gene is named only where the DNA matches it firmly. A clone size is listed for some rows: how often the clone was seen (once, few, many), or a class if it is expanded.

.,TRBV20-1,.,TRBJ1-6,15,CSARDRRDRNSPLHF,TGCAGTGCTAGAGACCGTCGGGATCGAAATTCACCCCTCCACTTT
.,TRBV20-1,.,TRBJ1-5,12,CSTYRVNQPQHF,TGCAGTACCTACAGGGTTAATCAGCCCCAGCATTTT
few,TRBV7-3,TRBD2,TRBJ2-5,17,CASSLPGLGGTKETQYF,TGTGCCAGCAGCTTACCGGGACTAGGCGGGACGAAAGAGACCCAGTACTTC
.,TRBV20-1,.,TRBJ2-3,16,CSARPKTWRSPDTQYF,TGCAGTGCTAGACCTAAGACATGGCGGAGCCCGGATACGCAGTATTTT
few,TRBV10-2,.,TRBJ1-1,13,CATLLDRYTEAFF,TGCGCCACGCTTCTTGACAGATACACTGAAGCTTTCTTT
few,TRBV6-1,.,TRBJ2-7,13,CASSRDQSYEQYF,TGTGCCAGCAGTCGGGACCAATCCTACGAGCAGTACTTC
few,TRBV7-2,.,TRBJ2-5,12,CASSPGGQTQYF,TGTGCCAGCAGCCCGGGCGGCCAGACCCAGTACTTC
.,TRBV28,.,TRBJ2-5,12,CASSLTGETQYF,TGTGCCAGCAGTTTAACTGGGGAGACCCAGTACTTC
.,TRBV19,TRBD2,TRBJ2-5,18,CASSSLAGGPITSETQYF,TGTGCCAGTAGTTCGCTAGCGGGAGGGCCAATTACTTCAGAGACCCAGTACTTC
medium-sized,TRBV6-1,.,TRBJ1-5,13,CASSVGLIGPQHF,TGTGCCAGCAGTGTGGGACTGATCGGGCCCCAGCATTTT
.,TRBV19,TRBD1,TRBJ2-1,15,CASNPEGTDYNEQFF,TGTGCCAGTAACCCAGAGGGGACAGACTACAATGAGCAGTTCTTC
.,TRBV27,.,TRBJ1-1,14,CASKCSKNDTEAFF,TGTGCCAGCAAATGCTCAAAGAACGACACTGAAGCTTTCTTT
.,TRBV20-1,.,TRBJ2-5,14,CSARDWRDQETQYF,TGCAGTGCTAGAGATTGGAGAGATCAAGAGACCCAGTACTTC
.,TRBV2,.,TRBJ2-3,11,CASSEGVTQYF,TGTGCCAGCAGTGAGGGGGTTACGCAGTATTTT
.,TRBV6-1,.,TRBJ1-2,14,CATLRGPDNYGYTF,TGTGCCACCCTAAGGGGCCCGGATAACTATGGCTACACCTTC
.,TRBV7-9,TRBD2,TRBJ2-3,12,CATSGSTDTQYF,TGTGCCACTAGCGGGAGTACAGATACGCAGTATTTT
.,TRBV6-1,.,TRBJ2-1,13,CASRPESYNEQFF,TGTGCCAGCAGACCCGAGTCCTACAATGAGCAGTTCTTC
.,TRBV12-5,.,TRBJ2-5,14,CASGLGSGLETQYF,TGTGCTAGTGGTTTGGGATCAGGGTTAGAGACCCAGTACTTC
.,TRBV5-1,.,TRBJ1-2,13,CASSLEAHYGYTF,TGCGCCAGCAGCTTGGAGGCCCACTATGGCTACACCTTC
.,TRBV6-1,TRBD1,TRBJ1-1,14,CASSMTPRGSEAFF,TGTGCCAGCAGTATGACACCCAGGGGGTCTGAAGCTTTCTTT
.,TRBV12-3/TRBV12-4,.,TRBJ1-2,18,CASSLLIRQAFGDYGYTF,TGTGCCAGCAGTTTACTGATACGGCAAGCCTTTGGAGACTATGGCTACACCTTC
.,TRBV7-9,.,TRBJ1-3,14,CASSFQGSGNTIYF,TGTGCCAGCAGCTTTCAGGGATCTGGAAACACCATATATTTT
.,TRBV6-1,TRBD2,TRBJ2-1,16,CASREWPSGSNNEQFF,TGTGCCAGCAGAGAGTGGCCTAGCGGGTCTAACAATGAGCAGTTCTTC
.,TRBV7-3,TRBD1,TRBJ2-1,13,CASSYLQGNEQFF,TGTGCCAGCAGCTACCTACAGGGGAATGAGCAGTTCTTC
.,TRBV6-1,TRBD2,TRBJ2-5,18,CASSESVAGGPNQETQYF,TGTGCCAGCAGTGAATCGGTAGCGGGGGGCCCGAACCAAGAGACCCAGTACTTC
.,TRBV6-1,.,TRBJ2-7,10,CASYEYEQYF,TGTGCCAGCTATGAGTACGAGCAGTACTTC
.,TRBV10-3,.,TRBJ1-6,14,CAISEAPFRSPLHF,TGTGCCATCAGTGAGGCCCCGTTCCGTTCACCCCTCCACTTT
.,TRBV5-8,TRBD1,TRBJ1-2,17,CASSTGQGALSYYGYTF,TGTGCCAGCAGCACTGGACAGGGGGCGCTTAGTTACTATGGCTACACCTTC
.,TRBV27,.,TRBJ2-5,15,CASSLSTDSQETQYF,TGTGCCAGCAGTTTATCGACCGACAGTCAAGAGACCCAGTACTTC
.,TRBV4-3,.,TRBJ2-2,17,CASSQQPLGQNTGELFF,TGCGCCAGCAGCCAGCAACCCCTCGGACAGAACACCGGGGAGCTGTTTTTT
.,TRBV4-2,.,TRBJ2-2,16,CASSRERGLNTGELFF,TGTGCCAGCAGCCGAGAAAGGGGACTGAACACCGGGGAGCTGTTTTTT
.,TRBV5-1,.,TRBJ2-7,14,CASSLDGGTYEQYF,TGCGCCAGCAGCTTGGATGGCGGGACCTACGAGCAGTACTTC
few,TRBV7-8,.,TRBJ1-2,14,CASSSSGGDYGYTF,TGTGCCAGCAGCTCCTCCGGGGGAGACTATGGCTACACCTTC
.,TRBV10-3,.,TRBJ2-5,16,CAISEPQWGTQETQYF,TGTGCCATCAGTGAGCCCCAGTGGGGAACACAAGAGACCCAGTACTTC
.,TRBV30,TRBD2,TRBJ2-3,11,CSGGRTDTQYF,TGTAGCGGGGGACGCACAGATACGCAGTATTTT
.,TRBV7-2,TRBD2,TRBJ2-1,20,CASSFTLPGTSGRIGSEQFF,TGTGCCAGCAGCTTTACCTTACCAGGGACTAGCGGGAGGATAGGTAGTGAGCAGTTCTTC
few,TRBV18,.,TRBJ1-1,14,CASSPRRVNTEAFF,TGTGCCAGCTCACCCCGTCGGGTGAACACTGAAGCTTTCTTT
few,TRBV25-1,TRBD2,TRBJ2-1,16,CASSALTSGRRNEQFF,TGTGCCAGCAGTGCCTTGACTAGCGGGAGGAGGAATGAGCAGTTCTTC
.,TRBV7-9,.,TRBJ1-1,13,CASSLRLNTEAFF,TGTGCCAGCAGCTTGCGCTTGAACACTGAAGCTTTCTTT
few,TRBV7-3,.,TRBJ1-1,14,CASSRGGMNTEAFF,TGTGCCAGCAGCCGGGGGGGAATGAACACTGAAGCTTTCTTT
once,TRBV28,.,TRBJ2-1,16,CASRSPLAAEYNEQFF,TGTGCCAGCAGATCCCCACTAGCAGCAGAGTACAATGAGCAGTTCTTC
few,TRBV11-2,.,TRBJ1-1,14,CASSSLQGNTEAFF,TGTGCCAGCAGCTCGTTACAGGGGAACACTGAAGCTTTCTTT
few,TRBV20-1,.,TRBJ1-1,12,CSARSGFTEAFF,TGCAGTGCTAGAAGCGGGTTCACTGAAGCTTTCTTT
once,TRBV6-2/TRBV6-3,.,TRBJ2-3,10,CASTGSTQYF,TGTGCCAGCACGGGGAGTACGCAGTATTTT
.,TRBV24-1,TRBD1,TRBJ2-2,16,CATSAGQGRNTGELFF,TGTGCCACCAGTGCGGGACAGGGACGGAACACCGGGGAGCTGTTTTTT
once,TRBV6-2/TRBV6-3,.,TRBJ2-2,13,CASRRLGTGELFF,TGTGCCAGCAGGCGACTAGGCACCGGGGAGCTGTTTTTT
.,TRBV28,.,TRBJ1-5,14,CASSPVMGNQPQHF,TGTGCCAGCAGTCCGGTTATGGGGAATCAGCCCCAGCATTTT